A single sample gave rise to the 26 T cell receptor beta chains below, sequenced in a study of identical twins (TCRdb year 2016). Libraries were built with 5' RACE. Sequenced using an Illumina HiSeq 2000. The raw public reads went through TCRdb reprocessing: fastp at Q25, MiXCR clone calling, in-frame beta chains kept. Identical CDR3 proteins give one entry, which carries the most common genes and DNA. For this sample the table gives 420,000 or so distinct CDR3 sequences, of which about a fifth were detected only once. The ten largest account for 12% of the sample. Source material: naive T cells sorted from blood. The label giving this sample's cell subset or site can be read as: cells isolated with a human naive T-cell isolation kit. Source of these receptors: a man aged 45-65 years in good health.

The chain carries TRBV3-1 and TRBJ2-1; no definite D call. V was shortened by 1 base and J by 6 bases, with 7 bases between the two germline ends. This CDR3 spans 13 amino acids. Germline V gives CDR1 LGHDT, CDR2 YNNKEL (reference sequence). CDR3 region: CASSQGSGNEQFF. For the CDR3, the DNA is TGTGCCAGCAGCCAAGGATCGGGCAATGAGCAGTTCTTC.

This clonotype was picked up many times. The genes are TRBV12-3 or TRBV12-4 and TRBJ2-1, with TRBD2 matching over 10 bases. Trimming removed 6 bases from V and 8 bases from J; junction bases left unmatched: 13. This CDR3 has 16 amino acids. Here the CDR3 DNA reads TGTGCCAGCAGGAGAGCGGGGGGGTGGCGTACGGATGAGCAGTTCTTC. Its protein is CASRRAGGWRTDEQFF.

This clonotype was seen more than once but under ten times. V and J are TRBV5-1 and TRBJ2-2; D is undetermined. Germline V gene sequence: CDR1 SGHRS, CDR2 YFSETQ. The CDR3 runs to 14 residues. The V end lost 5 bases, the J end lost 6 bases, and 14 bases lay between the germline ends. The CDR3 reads CASSSDVRAGELFF. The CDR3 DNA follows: TGCGCCAGCAGTTCGGACGTCCGCGCCGGGGAGCTGTTTTTT.

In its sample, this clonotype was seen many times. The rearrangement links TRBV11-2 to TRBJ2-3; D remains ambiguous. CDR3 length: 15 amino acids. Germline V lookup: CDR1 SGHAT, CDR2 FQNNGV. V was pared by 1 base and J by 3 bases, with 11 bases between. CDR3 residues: CASSLAAPRTDTQYF. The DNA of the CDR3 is TGTGCCAGCAGCTTAGCGGCACCCCGGACAGATACGCAGTATTTT.

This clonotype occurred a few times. The CDR3 sequence: CASSQGMTEVFYEQYF. As DNA, the CDR3 is TGTGCCAGCTCACAGGGTATGACCGAGGTGTTCTACGAGCAGTACTTC. This chain uses TRBV18 with TRBJ2-7; D gene unclear. The V gene's germline CDR1 is KGHSH and CDR2 LQKENI. There are 16 residues in the CDR3. V was clipped by 4 bases and J by 3 bases, with 19 bases between them.

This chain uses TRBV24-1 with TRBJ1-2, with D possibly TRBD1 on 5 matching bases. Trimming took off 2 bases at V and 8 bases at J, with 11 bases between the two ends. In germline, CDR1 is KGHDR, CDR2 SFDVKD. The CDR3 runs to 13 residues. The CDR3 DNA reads TGTGCCACCAGTGATTCAGGGCTGGCGGGCTACACCTTC. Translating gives CATSDSGLAGYTF.

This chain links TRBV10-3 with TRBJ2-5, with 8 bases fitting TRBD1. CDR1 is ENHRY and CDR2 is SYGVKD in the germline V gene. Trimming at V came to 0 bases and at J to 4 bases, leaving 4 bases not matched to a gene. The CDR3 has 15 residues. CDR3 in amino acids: CAISESGQARETQYF. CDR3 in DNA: TGTGCCATCAGTGAGTCGGGACAGGCGAGAGAGACCCAGTACTTC.

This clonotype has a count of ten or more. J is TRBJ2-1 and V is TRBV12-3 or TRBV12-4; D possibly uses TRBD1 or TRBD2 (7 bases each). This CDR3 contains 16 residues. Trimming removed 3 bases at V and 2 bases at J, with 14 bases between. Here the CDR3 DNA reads TGTGCCAGCAGTTTGGGGGAGGGGGCTACCTACAATGAGCAGTTCTTC. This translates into CASSLGEGATYNEQFF.

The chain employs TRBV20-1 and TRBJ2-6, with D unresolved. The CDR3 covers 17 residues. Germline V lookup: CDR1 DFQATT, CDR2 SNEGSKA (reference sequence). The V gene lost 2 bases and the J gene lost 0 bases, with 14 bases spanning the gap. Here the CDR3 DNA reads TGCAGTGCTAGATCCCACAGAACCTTCTCTGGGGCCAACGTCCTGACTTTC. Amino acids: CSARSHRTFSGANVLTF.

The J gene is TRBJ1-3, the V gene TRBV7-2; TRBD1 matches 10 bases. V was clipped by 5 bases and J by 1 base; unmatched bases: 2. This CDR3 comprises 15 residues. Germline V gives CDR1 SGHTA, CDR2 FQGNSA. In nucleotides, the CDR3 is TGTGCCAGCAGCATGGACAGGGGGTCTGGAAACACCATATATTTT. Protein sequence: CASSMDRGSGNTIYF.

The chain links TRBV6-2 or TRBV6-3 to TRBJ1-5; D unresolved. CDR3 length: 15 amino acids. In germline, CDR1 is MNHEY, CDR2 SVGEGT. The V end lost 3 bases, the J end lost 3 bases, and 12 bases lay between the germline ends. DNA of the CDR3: TGTGCCAGCAGTTATTCACAGACAATCAATCAGCCCCAGCATTTT. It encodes CASSYSQTINQPQHF.

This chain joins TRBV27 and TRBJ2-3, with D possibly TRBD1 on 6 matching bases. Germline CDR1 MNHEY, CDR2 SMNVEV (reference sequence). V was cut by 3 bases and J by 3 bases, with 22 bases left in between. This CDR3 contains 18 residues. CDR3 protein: CASSFSYRAGDGTDTQYF. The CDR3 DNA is TGTGCCAGCAGTTTTTCTTACCGGGCAGGGGACGGGACAGATACGCAGTATTTT.

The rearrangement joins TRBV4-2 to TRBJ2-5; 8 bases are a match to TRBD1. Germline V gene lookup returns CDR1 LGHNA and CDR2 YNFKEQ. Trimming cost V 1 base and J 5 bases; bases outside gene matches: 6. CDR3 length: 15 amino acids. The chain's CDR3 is CASSQGQGPQETQYF. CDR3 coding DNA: TGTGCCAGCAGCCAAGGACAGGGGCCCCAGGAGACCCAGTACTTC.

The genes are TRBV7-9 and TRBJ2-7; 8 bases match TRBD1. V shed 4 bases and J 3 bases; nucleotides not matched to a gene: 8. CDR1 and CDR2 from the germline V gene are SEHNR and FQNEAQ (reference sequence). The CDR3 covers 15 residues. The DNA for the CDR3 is TGTGCCAGCAGCTCACAAAACAGGGGGTTCTACGAGCAGTACTTC. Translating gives CASSSQNRGFYEQYF.

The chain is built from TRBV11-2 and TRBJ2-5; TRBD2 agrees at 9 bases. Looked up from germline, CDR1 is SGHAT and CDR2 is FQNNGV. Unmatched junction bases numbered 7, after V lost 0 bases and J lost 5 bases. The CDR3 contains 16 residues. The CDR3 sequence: CASSLDGGGARETQYF. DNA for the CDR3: TGTGCCAGCAGCTTAGATGGCGGGGGGGCCCGGGAGACCCAGTACTTC. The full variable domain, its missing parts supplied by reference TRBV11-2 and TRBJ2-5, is EAGVAQSPRYKIIEKRQSVAFWCNPISGHATLYWYQQILGQGPKLLIQFQNNGVVDDSQLPKDRFSAERLKGVDSTLKIQPAKLEDSAVYLCASSLDGGGARETQYFGPGTRLLVL.

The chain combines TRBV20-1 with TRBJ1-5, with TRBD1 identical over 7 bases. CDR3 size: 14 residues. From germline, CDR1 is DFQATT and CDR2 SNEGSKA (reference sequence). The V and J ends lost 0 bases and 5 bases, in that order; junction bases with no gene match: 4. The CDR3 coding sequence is TGCAGTGCTAGAGAGGGGACAGTTTATCAGCCCCAGCATTTT. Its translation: CSAREGTVYQPQHF.

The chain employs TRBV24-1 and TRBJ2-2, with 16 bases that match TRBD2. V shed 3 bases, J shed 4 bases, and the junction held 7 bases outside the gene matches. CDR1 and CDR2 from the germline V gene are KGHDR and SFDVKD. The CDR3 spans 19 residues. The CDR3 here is CATSDGGLAGGPLTGELFF. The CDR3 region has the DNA TGTGCCACCAGTGATGGGGGACTAGCGGGAGGGCCGCTCACCGGGGAGCTGTTTTTT.

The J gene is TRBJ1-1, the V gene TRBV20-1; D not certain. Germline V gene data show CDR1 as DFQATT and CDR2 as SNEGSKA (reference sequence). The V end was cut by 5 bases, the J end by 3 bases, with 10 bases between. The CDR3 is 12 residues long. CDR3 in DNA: TGCAGTGCTCTCTCTTCGGACACTGAAGCTTTCTTT. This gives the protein CSALSSDTEAFF.

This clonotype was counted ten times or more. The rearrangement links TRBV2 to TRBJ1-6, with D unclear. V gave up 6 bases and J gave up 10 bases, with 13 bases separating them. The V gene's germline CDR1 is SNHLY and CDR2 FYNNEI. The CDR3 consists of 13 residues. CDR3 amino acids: CASSGGSWSPLHF. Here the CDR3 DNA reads TGTGCCAGCAGCGGAGGGTCATGGTCACCCCTCCACTTT.

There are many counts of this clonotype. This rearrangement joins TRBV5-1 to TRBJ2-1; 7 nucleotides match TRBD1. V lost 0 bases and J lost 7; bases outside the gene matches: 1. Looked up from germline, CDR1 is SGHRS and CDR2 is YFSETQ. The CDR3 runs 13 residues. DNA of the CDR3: TGCGCCAGCAGCTTGGGGGACAGAAATGAGCAGTTCTTC. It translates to CASSLGDRNEQFF.

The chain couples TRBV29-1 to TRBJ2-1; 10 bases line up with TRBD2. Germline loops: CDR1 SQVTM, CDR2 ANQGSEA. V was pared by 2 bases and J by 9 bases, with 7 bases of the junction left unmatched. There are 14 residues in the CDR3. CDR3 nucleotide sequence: TGCAGCGTTGAAACCGCTAGCGGGAGTGGTGAGCAGTTCTTC. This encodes CSVETASGSGEQFF.

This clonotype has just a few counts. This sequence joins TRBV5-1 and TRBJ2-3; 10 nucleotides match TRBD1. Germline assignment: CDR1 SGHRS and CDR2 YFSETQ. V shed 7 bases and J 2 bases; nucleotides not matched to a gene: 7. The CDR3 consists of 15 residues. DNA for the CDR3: TGCGCCAGCTGCCCGGACAGGGGGGACACAGATACGCAGTATTTT. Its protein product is CASCPDRGDTDTQYF.

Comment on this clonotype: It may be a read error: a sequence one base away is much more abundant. The CDR3 DNA is TGTGCCAGCAGGAACAGGGCCCCAGGGAATTCACCCCTCCACTTT. Translation gives CASRNRAPGNSPLHF. This chain connects TRBV2 to TRBJ1-6; tentative D call: TRBD1 (6 bases). Germline V CDR1 and CDR2: SNHLY, FYNNEI. V was cut by 6 bases and J by 7 bases, with 16 bases left in between. The CDR3 contains 15 residues.

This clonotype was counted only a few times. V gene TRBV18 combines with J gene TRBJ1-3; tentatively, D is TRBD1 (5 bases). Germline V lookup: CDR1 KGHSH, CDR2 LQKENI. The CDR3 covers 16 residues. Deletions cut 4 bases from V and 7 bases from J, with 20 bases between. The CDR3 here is CASSLTGADAANTIYF. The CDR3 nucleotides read TGTGCCAGCTCACTTACCGGGGCCGACGCTGCCAACACCATATATTTT.

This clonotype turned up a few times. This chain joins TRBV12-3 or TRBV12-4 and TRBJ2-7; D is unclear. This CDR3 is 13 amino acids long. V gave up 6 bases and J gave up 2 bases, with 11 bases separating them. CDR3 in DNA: TGTGCCAGCAGGCTCGAAAGTCCCTACGAGCAGTACTTC. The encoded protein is CASRLESPYEQYF.

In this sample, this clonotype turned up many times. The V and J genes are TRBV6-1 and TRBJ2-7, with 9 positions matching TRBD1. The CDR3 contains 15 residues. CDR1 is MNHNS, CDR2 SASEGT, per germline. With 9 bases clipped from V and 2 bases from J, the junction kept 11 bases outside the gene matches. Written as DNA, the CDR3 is TGTGCCAGTCACACACGGGACAGGGTTGCCTACGAGCAGTACTTC. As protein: CASHTRDRVAYEQYF.